A single T cell receptor beta chain is shown here with its context. This sample was included in a study of CD8 T cells in Susac syndrome. An amount of RNA that ranged from about 0.45 to 1 ug was reverse transcribed with random hexamers. TCRdb re-called the immunoSEQ multiplex PCR reads through MiXCR, storing one row per CDR3 protein. Found here are around 130,000 distinct CDR3 sequences, 75% to 90% of them singletons; the top ten hold around 0.49%. Sequencing of TCR beta was undertaken in CD8+ and CD4+ T cells derived from blood. The sequencing input was CD8+ T cells from PBMCs. The TCR originated in a human donor with multiple sclerosis.

The CDR3 DNA reads TGTGCCAGCAGCTTAGTAGGTAGCGGGGGGATGGATACGCAGTATTTT. It encodes CASSLVGSGGMDTQYF. The chain combines TRBV7-6 with TRBJ2-3; 10 nucleotides line up with TRBD2. V dropped 1 base and J dropped 6; count of bases not matched to a gene: 7. This CDR3 contains 16 residues. Germline V gene data show CDR1 as SGHVS and CDR2 as FNYEAQ.